Described below is a single T cell receptor (beta chain) sequence and its context. Produced via immunoSEQ multiplex PCR; TCRdb's table is partial and in-frame only. The sample contains hundreds of thousands of clones, about 88% of which appear only once. The sample is drawn from a study of blood T cell repertoires in COVID-19. The germline V gene has CDR1 SGHRS and CDR2 YFSETQ. The ends lost 6 bases at V and 0 bases at J; junction bases unmatched: 12. The CDR3 loop spans 16 amino acids. V gene TRBV5-1 combines with J gene TRBJ2-7; 7 bases are shared with TRBD1. The sample comprised PBMCs or T cells enriched from blood (not recorded which). The receptor comes from a woman aged 18-29 years who had been exposed to COVID-19. The CDR3 coding sequence is TGCGCCAGCACCTGGGACGGGACAGTCTACTCCTACGAGCAGTACTTC. Protein: CASTWDGTVYSYEQYF.